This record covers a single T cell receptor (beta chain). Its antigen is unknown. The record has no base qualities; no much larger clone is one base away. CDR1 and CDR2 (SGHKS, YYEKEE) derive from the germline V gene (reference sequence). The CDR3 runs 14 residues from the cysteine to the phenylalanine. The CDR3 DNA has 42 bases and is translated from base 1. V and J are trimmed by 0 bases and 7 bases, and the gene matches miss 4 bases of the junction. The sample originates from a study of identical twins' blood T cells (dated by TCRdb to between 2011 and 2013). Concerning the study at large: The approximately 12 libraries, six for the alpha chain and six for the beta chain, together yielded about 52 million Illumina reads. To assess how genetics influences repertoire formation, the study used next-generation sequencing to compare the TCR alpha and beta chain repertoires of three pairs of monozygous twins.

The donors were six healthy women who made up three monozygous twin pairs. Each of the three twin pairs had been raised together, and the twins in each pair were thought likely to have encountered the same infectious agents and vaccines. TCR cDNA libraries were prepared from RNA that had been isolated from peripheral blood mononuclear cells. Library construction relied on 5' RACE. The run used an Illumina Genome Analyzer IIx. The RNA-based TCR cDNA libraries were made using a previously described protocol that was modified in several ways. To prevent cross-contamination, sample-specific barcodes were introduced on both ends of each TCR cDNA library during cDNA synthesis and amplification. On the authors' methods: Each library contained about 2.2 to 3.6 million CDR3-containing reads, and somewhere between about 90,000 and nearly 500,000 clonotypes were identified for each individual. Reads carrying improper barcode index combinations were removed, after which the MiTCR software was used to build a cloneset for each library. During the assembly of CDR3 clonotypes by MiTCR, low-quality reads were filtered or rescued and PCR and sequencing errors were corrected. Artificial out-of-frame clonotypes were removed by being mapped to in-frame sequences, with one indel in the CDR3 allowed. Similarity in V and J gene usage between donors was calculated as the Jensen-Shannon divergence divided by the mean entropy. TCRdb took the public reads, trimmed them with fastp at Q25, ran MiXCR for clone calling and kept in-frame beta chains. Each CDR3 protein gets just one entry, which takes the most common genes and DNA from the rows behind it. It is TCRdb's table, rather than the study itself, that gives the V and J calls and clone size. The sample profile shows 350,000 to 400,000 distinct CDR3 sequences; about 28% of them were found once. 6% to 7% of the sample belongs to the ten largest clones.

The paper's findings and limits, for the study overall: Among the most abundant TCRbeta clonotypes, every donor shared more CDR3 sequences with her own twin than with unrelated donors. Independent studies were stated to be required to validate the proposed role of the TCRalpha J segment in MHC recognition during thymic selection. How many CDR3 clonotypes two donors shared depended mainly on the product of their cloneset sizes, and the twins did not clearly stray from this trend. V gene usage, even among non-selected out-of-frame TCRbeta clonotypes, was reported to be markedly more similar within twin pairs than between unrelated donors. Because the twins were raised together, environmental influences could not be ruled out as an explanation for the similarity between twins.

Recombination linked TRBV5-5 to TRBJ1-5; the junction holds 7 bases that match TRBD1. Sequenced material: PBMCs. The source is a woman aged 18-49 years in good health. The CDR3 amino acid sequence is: CASSLEQGFQPQHF. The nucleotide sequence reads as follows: TGTGCCAGCAGCTTGGAACAGGGGTTCCAGCCCCAGCATTTT.